This T cell receptor beta chain was found in a study of preoperative IRX-2 immunotherapy in early breast cancer. As for treatment: preoperative locoregional IRX-2 cytokine immunotherapy. Preoperative locoregional IRX-2 cytokine immunotherapy was tested in the phase Ib source study. Using immunoSEQ multiplex PCR, the repertoire was profiled, and TCRdb retains in-frame clones only, with some absent. The table records approximately 28,000 clones, around 75% of them present only once. This CDR3 comprises 15 residues. V gave up 5 bases and J gave up 1 base, with 10 bases separating them. Germline V gene lookup returns CDR1 SGDLS and CDR2 YYNGEE.

The chain recombines TRBV9 with TRBJ2-6; D perhaps matches TRBD2 (5 bases). Sequenced here: lymph node tissue, sampled after IRX-2 immunotherapy. The sequence was obtained from a human donor with breast cancer. The CDR3 DNA reads as TGTGCCAGCAGTTTACGGGGATCTGGGGCCAACGTCCTGACTTTC. Translated, it gives CASSLRGSGANVLTF. Supplemented by reference TRBV9 and TRBJ2-6, the full variable domain reads DSGVTQTPKHLITATGQRVTLRCSPRSGDLSVYWYQQSLDQGLQFLIQYYNGEERAKGNILERFSAQQFPDLHSELNLSSLELGDSALYFCASSLRGSGANVLTFGAGSRLTVL.